This T cell receptor beta chain appears in the sequencing data of a study of tumor-infiltrating lymphocytes in primary liver carcinoma. The approximately 17-32 mg bulk tissue piece was not sorted before simultaneous RNA and DNA extraction. Each participant had primary liver carcinoma, and surgical resection was the treatment. In the case of this clonotype: The CDR3 ends on some other residue instead of the conserved phenylalanine or tryptophan, so this is likely a read error. It is unclear where the CDR3 begins or ends on the DNA, so no DNA is shown, and the CDR3 is as TCRdb lists it.

The CDR3 spans 12 amino acids, including both terminal residues. Germline CDR1 SGHAT, CDR2 FQNNGV. Priming with a constant-region primer yielded TCR beta cDNA from 400 to 500 ng total RNA. Three rounds of nested multiplex PCR with slightly modified ARM-PCR produced TCR beta libraries. With TRBV1-TRBV30 forward primers and a C-beta reverse primer, the first two PCR rounds were run for around 10 cycles each. TCRdb redid the calling of the multiplex PCR reads with MiXCR, one entry per CDR3 protein. The table has 40,000 to 55,000 distinct CDR3 sequences, over 65% seen once. Sequencing was carried out using liver tumor tissue from sampling region 5. Subset defined: tumor region T5, tumor centre. The chain combines TRBV11-2 with TRBJ1-1. This receptor was taken from a man aged 40-49 years with primary liver carcinoma and hepatitis B virus infection. This CDR3 is CASRLGYTEVFL.